The sequence of this T cell receptor (beta chain) was determined in a study of beta chain features in type 1 diabetes. V trimming: 4 bases; J trimming: 4 bases; junction bases outside the gene matches: 12. CDR3 size: 17 residues. CDR1 is SGHDN, CDR2 FVKESK, per germline. Whole-study findings and limits: Shorter templates may be favored by PCR, equally so in patients and controls. Researchers report that Type 1 diabetes patients had moderately but significantly shorter TCRB CDR3s across all four CD4+ subsets. cDNA sequencing could over-represent cells with high TCR expression. A greater similarity of naive, central memory and Treg TCRB repertoires was seen among patients than among healthy donors.

The isolated RNA, all of it, was reverse transcribed, so expressed TCRB transcripts were what got sequenced. An average roughly 3.5 million reads came from naive, central memory and regulatory T cell samples. Sequencing used immunoSEQ multiplex PCR; TCRdb keeps in-frame clones, though not all of them. The sample has 95,000 to 150,000 clones; roughly a sixth are singletons. This clone was detected only a few times. Its antigen remains unidentified. Material for sequencing was central memory CD4+ T cells from blood. The TCR sequence derives from a man between 18 and 29 years old with type 1 diabetes. The chain links TRBV14 to TRBJ1-3; TRBD1 aligns across 8 bases. CDR3 loop: CASSRPGQAFWGNTIYF. CDR3 nucleotides: TGTGCCAGCAGCCGACCGGGACAGGCTTTCTGGGGAAACACCATATATTTT.